This entry features one T cell receptor beta chain sequence. Its antigen is as yet unknown. Sequencing libraries made from TCR beta cDNA carried unique molecular identifiers. TCRdb analysed the PCR reads with MiXCR anew, one entry per CDR3 protein. Of 350,000 to 500,000 distinct CDR3 sequences listed, approximately 38% are singletons. This sample stems from a study of post-analysis software for immune sequencing data. Whole-study results and caveats: Several TRBV segments (TRBV5-6, TRBV5-1 and TRBV20-1 among them) occurred more frequently in patients than in controls. Multiple sclerosis patients had significantly lower normalized Chao1 diversity than controls.

CDR1 and CDR2 (germline): DFQATT, SNEGSKA (reference sequence). V shed 3 bases, J shed 0 bases, and the junction held 11 bases outside the gene matches. This CDR3 comprises 16 residues. The clonotype originates from a girl aged 2-10 years with multiple sclerosis. The chain employs TRBV20-1 and TRBJ2-7, with 7 bases aligning to TRBD1. Sequencing used blood. This CDR3 reads CSASRFGQASSYEQYF. CDR3 coding DNA: TGCAGTGCTAGCCGCTTTGGACAGGCTAGCTCCTACGAGCAGTACTTC.